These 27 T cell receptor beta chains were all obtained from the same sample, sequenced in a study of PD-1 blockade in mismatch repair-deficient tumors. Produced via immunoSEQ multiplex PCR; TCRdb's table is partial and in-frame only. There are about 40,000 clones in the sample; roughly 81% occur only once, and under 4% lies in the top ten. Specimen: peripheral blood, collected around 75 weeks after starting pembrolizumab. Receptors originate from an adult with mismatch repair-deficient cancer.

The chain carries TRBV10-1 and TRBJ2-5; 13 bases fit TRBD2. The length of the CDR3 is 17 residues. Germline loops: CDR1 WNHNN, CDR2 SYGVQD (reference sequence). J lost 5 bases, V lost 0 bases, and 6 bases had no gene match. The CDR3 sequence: CASSESTSGRAGETQYF. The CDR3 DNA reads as TGCGCCAGCAGTGAGTCTACTAGCGGGAGGGCCGGGGAGACCCAGTACTTC.

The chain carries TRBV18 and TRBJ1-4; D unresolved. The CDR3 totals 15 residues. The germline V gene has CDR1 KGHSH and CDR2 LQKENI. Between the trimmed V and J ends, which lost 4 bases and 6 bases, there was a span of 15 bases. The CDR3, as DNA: TGTGCCAGCTCACGCCCGGACGACTATGATGAAAAACTGTTTTTT. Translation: CASSRPDDYDEKLFF.

CDR3 sequence: CASSFRSLSTDTQYF. The CDR3 nucleotides are TGTGCCAGCAGTTTTCGCAGCCTAAGCACAGATACGCAGTATTTT. The chain employs TRBV27 and TRBJ2-3; no clear D gene. V dropped 3 bases and J dropped 0 bases, with 10 bases sitting between them. The CDR3 spans 15 residues. Looked up from germline, CDR1 is MNHEY and CDR2 is SMNVEV (reference sequence).

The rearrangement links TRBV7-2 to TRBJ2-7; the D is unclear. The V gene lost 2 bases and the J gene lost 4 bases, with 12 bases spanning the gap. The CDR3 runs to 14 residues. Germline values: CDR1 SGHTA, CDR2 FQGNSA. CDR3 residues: CASSLYASEYEQYF. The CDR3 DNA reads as TGTGCCAGCAGCTTATACGCGTCTGAATACGAGCAGTACTTC.

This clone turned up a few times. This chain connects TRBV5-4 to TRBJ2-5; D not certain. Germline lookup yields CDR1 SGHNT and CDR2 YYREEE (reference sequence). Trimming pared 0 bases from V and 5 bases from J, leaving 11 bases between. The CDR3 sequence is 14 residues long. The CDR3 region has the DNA TGTGCCAGCAGCTTGGTAGAAAGTTCTGAGACCCAGTACTTC. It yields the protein CASSLVESSETQYF.

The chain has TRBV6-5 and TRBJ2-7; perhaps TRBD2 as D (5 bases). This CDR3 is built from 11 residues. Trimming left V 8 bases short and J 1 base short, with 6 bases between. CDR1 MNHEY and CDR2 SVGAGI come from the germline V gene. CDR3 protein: CASGSSYEQYF. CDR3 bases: TGTGCCAGCGGGAGTTCCTACGAGCAGTACTTC.

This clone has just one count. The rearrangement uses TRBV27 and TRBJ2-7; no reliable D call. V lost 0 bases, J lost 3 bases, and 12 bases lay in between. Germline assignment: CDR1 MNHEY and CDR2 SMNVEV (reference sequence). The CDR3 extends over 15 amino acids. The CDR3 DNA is TGTGCCAGCAGTTTATCGGGTGGGATAATCTACGAGCAGTACTTC. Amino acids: CASSLSGGIIYEQYF.

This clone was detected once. Here the CDR3 DNA reads TGTGCCAGCAGCTTAAGATCCCCGGGGGTGGCTTTCTTT. Protein sequence: CASSLRSPGVAFF. This chain uses TRBV7-8 with TRBJ1-1; a possible D gene is TRBD1 (5 bases). CDR1 and CDR2 from the germline V gene are SGHVS and FQNEAQ. Trimming cost V 2 bases and J 11 bases, with 15 bases left between them. The CDR3 totals 13 residues.

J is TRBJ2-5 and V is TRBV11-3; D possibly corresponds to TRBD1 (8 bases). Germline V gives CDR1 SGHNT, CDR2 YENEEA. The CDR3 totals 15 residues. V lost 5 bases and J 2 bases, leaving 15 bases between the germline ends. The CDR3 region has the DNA TGTGCCAGCAGCCCAGGGGGCGGGAGACAAGAGACCCAGTACTTC. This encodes CASSPGGGRQETQYF.

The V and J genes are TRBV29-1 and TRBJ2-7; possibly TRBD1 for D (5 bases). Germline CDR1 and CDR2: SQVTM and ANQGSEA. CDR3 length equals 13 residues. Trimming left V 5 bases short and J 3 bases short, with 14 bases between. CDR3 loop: CSVLDSFLYEQYF. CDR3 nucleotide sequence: TGCAGCGTTTTAGACAGTTTTCTCTACGAGCAGTACTTC.

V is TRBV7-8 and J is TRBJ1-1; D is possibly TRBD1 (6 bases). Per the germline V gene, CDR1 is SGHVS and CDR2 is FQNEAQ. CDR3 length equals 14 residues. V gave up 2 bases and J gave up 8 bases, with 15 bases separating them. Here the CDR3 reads CASSLPEGGAEAFF. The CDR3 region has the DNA TGTGCCAGCAGCTTACCCGAGGGGGGAGCAGAAGCTTTCTTT.

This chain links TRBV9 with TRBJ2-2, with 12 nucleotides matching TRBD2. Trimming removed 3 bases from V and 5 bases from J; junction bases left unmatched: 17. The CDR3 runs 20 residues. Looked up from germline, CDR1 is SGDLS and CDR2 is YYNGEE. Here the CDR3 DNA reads TGTGCCAGCAGCGGGGAGAGGACTAGCGGGAATCTTGAGGGGACCGGGGAGCTGTTTTTT. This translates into CASSGERTSGNLEGTGELFF. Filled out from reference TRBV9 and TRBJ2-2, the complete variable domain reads DSGVTQTPKHLITATGQRVTLRCSPRSGDLSVYWYQQSLDQGLQFLIQYYNGEERAKGNILERFSAQQFPDLHSELNLSSLELGDSALYFCASSGERTSGNLEGTGELFFGEGSRLTVL.

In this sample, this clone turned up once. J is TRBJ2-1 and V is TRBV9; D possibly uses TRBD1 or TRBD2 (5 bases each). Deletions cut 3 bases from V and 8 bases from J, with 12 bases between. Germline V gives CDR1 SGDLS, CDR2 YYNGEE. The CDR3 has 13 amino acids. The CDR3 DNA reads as TGTGCCAGCAGCGGGGGGTACTCGGATGAGCAGTTCTTC. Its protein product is CASSGGYSDEQFF.

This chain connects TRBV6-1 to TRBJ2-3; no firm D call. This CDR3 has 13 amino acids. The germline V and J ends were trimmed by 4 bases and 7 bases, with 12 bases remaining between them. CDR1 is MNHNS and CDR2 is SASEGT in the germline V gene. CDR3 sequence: CASSAQQRNTQYF. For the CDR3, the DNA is TGTGCCAGCAGTGCCCAGCAGAGAAATACGCAGTATTTT.

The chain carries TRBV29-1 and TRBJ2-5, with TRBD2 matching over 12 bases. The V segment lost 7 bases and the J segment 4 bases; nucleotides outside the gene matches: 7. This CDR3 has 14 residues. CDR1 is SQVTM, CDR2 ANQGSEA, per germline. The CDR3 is CSGSGLAGLETQYF. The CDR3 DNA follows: TGCAGCGGGTCCGGACTAGCGGGATTAGAGACCCAGTACTTC.

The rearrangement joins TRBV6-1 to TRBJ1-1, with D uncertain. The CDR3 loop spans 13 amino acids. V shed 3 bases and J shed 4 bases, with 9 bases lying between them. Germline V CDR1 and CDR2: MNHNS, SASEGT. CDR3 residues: CASSDVVFTEAFF. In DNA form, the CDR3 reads TGTGCCAGCAGTGATGTAGTGTTCACTGAAGCTTTCTTT.

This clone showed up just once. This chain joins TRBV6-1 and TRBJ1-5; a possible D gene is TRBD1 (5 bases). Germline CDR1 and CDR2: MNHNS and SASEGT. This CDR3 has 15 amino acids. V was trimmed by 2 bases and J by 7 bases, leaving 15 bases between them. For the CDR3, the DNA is TGTGCCAGCAGTGAAATGGGGGAGAAAAACCAGCCCCAGCATTTT. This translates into CASSEMGEKNQPQHF.

The CDR3 spells CASLWDTYNEQFF. The CDR3 nucleotides read TGTGCCAGTCTCTGGGACACTTACAATGAGCAGTTCTTC. The V and J genes are TRBV7-9 and TRBJ2-1, with D possibly matching TRBD1 (6 bases). Trimming took off 9 bases at V and 4 bases at J, with 13 bases between the two ends. Germline V gene lookup returns CDR1 SEHNR and CDR2 FQNEAQ (reference sequence). The CDR3 spans 13 residues.

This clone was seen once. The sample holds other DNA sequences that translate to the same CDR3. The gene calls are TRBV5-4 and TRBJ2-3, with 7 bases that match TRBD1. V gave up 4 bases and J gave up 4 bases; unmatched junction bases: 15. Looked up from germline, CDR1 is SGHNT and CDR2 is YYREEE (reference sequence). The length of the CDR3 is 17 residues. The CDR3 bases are TGTGCCAGCAGCGGTGGGGTACGAGGGGGCGGCGCAGATACGCAGTATTTT. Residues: CASSGGVRGGGADTQYF.

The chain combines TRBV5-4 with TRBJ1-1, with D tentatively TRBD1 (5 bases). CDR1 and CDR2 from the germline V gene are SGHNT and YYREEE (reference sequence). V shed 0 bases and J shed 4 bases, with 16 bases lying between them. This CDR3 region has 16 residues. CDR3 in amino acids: CASSLGGTGGGTEAFF. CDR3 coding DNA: TGTGCCAGCAGCTTGGGCGGCACCGGGGGTGGCACTGAAGCTTTCTTT.

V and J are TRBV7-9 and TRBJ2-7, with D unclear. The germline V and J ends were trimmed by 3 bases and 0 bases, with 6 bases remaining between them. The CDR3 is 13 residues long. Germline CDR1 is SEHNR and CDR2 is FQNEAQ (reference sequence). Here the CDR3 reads CASSFMSSYEQYF. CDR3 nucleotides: TGTGCCAGCAGCTTCATGAGCTCCTACGAGCAGTACTTC.

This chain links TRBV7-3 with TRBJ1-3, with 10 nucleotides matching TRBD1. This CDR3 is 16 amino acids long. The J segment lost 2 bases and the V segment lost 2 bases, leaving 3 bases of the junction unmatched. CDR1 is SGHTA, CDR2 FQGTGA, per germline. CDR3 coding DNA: TGTGCCAGCAGCTTATCCGGGACAGGGGCTGGAAACACCATATATTTT. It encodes CASSLSGTGAGNTIYF.

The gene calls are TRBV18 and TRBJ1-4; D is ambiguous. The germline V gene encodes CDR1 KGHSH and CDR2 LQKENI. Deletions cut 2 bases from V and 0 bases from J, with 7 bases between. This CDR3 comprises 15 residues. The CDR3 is CASSPSGATNEKLFF. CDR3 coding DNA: TGTGCCAGCTCACCATCCGGAGCAACTAATGAAAAACTGTTTTTT.

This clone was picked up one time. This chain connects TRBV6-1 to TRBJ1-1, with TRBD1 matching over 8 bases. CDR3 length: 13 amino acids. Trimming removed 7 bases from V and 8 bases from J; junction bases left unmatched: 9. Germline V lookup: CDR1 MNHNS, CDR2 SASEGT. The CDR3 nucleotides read TGTGCCAGCATGGGACAGGCGCTCACCGAAGCTTTCTTT. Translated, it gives CASMGQALTEAFF.

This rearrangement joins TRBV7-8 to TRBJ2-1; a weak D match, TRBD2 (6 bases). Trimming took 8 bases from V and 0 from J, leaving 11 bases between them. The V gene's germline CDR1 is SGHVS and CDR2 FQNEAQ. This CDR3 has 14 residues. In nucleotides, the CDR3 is TGTGCCAGCTCCCCGGGGGTCTCCTACAATGAGCAGTTCTTC. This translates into CASSPGVSYNEQFF. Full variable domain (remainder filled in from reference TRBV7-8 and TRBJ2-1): GAGVSQSPRYKVAKRGQDVALRCDPISGHVSLFWYQQALGQGPEFLTYFQNEAQLDKSGLPSDRFFAERPEGSVSTLKIQRTQQEDSAVYLCASSPGVSYNEQFFGPGTRLTVL.

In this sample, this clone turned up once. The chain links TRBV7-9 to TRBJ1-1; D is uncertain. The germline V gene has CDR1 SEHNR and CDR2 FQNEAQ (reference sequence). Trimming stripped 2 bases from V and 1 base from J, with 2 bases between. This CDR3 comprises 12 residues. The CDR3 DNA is TGTGCCAGCAGCTTATCGAACACTGAAGCTTTCTTT. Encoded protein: CASSLSNTEAFF.

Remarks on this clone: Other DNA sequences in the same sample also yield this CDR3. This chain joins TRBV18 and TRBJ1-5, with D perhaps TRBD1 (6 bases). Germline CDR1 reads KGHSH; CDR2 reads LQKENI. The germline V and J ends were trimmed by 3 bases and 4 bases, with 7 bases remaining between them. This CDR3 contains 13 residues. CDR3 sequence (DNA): TGTGCCAGCTCACCCGGACAGAATCAGCCCCAGCATTTT. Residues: CASSPGQNQPQHF.